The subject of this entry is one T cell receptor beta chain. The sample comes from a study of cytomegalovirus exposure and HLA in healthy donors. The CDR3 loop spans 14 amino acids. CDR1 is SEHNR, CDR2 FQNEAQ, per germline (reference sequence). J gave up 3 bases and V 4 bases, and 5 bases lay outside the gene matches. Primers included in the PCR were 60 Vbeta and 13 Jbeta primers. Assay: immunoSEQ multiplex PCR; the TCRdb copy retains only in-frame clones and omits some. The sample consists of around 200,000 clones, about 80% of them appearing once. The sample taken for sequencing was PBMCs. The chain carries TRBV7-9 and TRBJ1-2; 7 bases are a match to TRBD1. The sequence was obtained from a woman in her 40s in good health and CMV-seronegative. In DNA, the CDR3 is TGTGCCAGCAGCTACAGGGGCCCATACTATGGCTACACCTTC. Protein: CASSYRGPYYGYTF.